This T cell receptor (beta chain) was retrieved from a study of cytomegalovirus exposure and HLA in healthy donors. A note on this clone: Its specificity is not known.

Findings of the study overall: A later analysis linked a missense DCLRE1C variant to TCR beta V- and J-gene trimming. In an earlier analysis, about 87% or about 30%: the productive usage of most TCR beta V segments. Later analysis showed most CMV-associated TCR beta chains appearing HLA-restricted.

The CDR3 is made up of 15 amino acids. The V gene end was trimmed by 4 bases and the J gene end by 4 bases; junction bases not matched to a gene: 9. Per germline, CDR1 MNHEY and CDR2 SVGAGI. In the PCR, 60 Vbeta and 13 Jbeta primers were used. Sequencing was performed with immunoSEQ multiplex PCR; in TCRdb, only in-frame clones are kept and a portion is missing. Found here are 200,000 to 250,000 clones; the top ten clones hold more than 0.95%. The rearrangement links TRBV6-5 to TRBJ2-7, with 8 bases that match TRBD1. Sequencing input: PBMCs. This TCR was recovered from a girl aged 2 to 9 in good health and CMV-seropositive. CDR3 bases: TGTGCCAGCAGTTCGCCGGGACAGGCTAAGTACGAGCAGTACTTC. It codes for CASSSPGQAKYEQYF.